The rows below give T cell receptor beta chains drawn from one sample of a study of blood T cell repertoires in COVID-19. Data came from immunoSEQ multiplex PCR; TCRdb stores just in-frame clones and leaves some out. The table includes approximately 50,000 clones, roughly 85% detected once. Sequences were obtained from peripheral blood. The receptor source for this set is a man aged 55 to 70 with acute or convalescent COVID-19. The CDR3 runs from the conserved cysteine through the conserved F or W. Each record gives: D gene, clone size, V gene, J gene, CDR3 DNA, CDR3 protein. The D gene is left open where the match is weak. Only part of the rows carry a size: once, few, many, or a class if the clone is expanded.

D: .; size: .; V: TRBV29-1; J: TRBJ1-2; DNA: TGCAGCGTTGAAGATCGGGTGACCTACACCTTC; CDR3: CSVEDRVTYTF
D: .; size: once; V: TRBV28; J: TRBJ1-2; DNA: TGTGCCAGCAGTTTGGCCAGGGGCTATGGCTACACCTTC; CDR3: CASSLARGYGYTF
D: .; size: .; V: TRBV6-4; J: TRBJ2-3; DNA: TGTGCCAGCAGTGACCCCGCGGGACGCCTAACCACTAGCACAGATACGCAGTATTTT; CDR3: CASSDPAGRLTTSTDTQYF
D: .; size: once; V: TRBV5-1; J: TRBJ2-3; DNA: TGCGCCAGCAGCTTGGCTGGCGGGAGCACAGATACGCAGTATTTT; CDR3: CASSLAGGSTDTQYF
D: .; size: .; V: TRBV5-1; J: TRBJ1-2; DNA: TGCGCCAGCTCCACCCCGGGGTCCCATGGTGGCTACACCTTC; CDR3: CASSTPGSHGGYTF
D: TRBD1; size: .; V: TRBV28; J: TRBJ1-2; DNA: TGTGCCAGCAGTTTAATTGGGACAGCTAATAACTATGGCTACACCTTC; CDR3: CASSLIGTANNYGYTF
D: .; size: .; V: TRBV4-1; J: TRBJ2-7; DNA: TGCGCCAGCAGCGGGCAGGAGGGTCGTGGCTACGAGCAGTACTTC; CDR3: CASSGQEGRGYEQYF
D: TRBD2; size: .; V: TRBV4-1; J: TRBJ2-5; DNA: TGCGCCAGCAGAAGGGGGGTTGGCGGGAGGCGGGAAGAGACCCAGTACTTC; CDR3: CASRRGVGGRREETQYF
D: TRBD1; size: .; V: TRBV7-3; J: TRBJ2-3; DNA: TGTGCCAGCAGCTTAGTTGGGACAGGGGGCACAGATACGCAGTATTTT; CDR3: CASSLVGTGGTDTQYF
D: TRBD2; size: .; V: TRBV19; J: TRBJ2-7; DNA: TGTGCCAGTATCAGTAGAAGCGGGAGGCCCCGCTCCTACGAGCAGTACTTC; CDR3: CASISRSGRPRSYEQYF
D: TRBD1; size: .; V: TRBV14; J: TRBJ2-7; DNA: TGTGCCAGCAGCCCCTGGGACAGGCTAATCGGGCAGTACTTC; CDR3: CASSPWDRLIGQYF
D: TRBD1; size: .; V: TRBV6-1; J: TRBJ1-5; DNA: TGTGCCAGCAGTGAACGAACAGGGGGCCTGCAGCCCCAGCATTTT; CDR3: CASSERTGGLQPQHF
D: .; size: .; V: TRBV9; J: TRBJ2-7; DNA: TGTGCCAGCGGGCTCCGGGGGAACGAGCAGTACTTC; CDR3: CASGLRGNEQYF
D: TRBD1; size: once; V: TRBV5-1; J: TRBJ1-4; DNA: TGCGCCAGCAGCTTGGCCGGGGGACAGGGGCATGAAAAACTGTTTTTT; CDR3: CASSLAGGQGHEKLFF